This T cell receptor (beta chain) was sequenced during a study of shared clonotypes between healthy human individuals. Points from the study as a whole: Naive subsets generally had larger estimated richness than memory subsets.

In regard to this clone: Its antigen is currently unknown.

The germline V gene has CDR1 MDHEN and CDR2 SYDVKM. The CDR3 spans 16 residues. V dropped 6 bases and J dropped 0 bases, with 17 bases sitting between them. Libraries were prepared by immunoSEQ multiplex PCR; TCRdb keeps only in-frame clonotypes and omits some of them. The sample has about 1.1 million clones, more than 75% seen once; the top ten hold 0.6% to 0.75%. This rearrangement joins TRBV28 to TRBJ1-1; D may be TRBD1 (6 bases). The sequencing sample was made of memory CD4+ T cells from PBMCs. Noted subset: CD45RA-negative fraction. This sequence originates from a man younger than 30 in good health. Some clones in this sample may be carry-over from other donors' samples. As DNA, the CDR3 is TGTGCCAGCAGGTCAGGGGTCGGAAAGTTGAACACTGAAGCTTTCTTT. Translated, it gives CASRSGVGKLNTEAFF.